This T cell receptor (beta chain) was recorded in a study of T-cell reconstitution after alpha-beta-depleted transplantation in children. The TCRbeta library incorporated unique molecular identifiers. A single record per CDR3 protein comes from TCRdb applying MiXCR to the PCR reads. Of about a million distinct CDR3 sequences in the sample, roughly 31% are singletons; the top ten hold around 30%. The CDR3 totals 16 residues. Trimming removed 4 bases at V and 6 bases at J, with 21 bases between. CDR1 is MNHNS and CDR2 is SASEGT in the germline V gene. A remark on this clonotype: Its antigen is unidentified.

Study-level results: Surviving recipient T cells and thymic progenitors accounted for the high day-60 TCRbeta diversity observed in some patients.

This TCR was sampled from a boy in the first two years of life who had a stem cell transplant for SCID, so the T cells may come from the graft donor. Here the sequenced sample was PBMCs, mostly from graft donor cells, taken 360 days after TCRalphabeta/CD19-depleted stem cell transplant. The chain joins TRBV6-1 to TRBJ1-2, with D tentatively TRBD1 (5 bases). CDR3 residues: CASSALGWSTANGYTF. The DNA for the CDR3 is TGTGCCAGCAGTGCATTAGGTTGGTCGACAGCTAATGGCTACACCTTC.